This T cell receptor beta chain was identified in a study of blood T cell repertoires in COVID-19. In terms of age and location, participants ranged from about 18 to 95 years and lived in about 25 US areas. Grouping used clinical history reported by participants in a survey and questionnaire. The germline V and J ends were trimmed by 3 bases and 6 bases, with 14 bases remaining between them. Germline V lookup: CDR1 MGHRA, CDR2 YSYEKL. The CDR3 runs to 14 residues. Here immunoSEQ multiplex PCR was the method, and the copy in TCRdb shows in-frame clones only, minus some. The sample records fewer than 200,000 clones, 84% being singletons.

This receptor was identified in a man in his fifties or sixties who had recovered from COVID-19. The chain carries TRBV4-1 and TRBJ1-1; D may be TRBD1 (6 bases). The sample was PBMCs or T cells enriched from blood (not recorded which). The CDR3 protein is CASSHLGDTAEAFF. CDR3 bases: TGCGCCAGCAGCCATTTAGGGGACACCGCTGAAGCTTTCTTT.